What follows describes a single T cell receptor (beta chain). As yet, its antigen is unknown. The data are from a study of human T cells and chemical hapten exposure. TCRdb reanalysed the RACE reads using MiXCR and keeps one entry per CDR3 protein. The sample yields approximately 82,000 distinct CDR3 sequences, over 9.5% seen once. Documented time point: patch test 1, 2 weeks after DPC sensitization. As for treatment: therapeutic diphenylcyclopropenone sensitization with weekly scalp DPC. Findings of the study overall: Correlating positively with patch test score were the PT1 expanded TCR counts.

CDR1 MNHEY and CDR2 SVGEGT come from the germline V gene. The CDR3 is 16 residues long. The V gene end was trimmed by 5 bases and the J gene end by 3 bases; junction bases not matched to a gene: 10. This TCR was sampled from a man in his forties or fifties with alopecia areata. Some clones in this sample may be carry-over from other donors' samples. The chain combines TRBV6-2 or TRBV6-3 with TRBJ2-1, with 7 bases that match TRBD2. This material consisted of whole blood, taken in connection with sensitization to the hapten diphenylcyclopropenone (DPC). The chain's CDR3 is CASSNEAGTNYNEQFF. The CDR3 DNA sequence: TGTGCCAGCAGTAACGAAGCGGGGACTAACTACAATGAGCAGTTCTTC.